This TCR beta chain was recorded in a study of early T cells in non-severe SARS-CoV-2 infection. Study context: Sequencing of bulk RNA from unsorted whole blood was done, without chain pairing.

V was clipped by 0 bases and J by 3 bases, with 14 bases between them. CDR1 DFQATT and CDR2 SNEGSKA come from the germline V gene (reference sequence). This CDR3 spans 16 amino acids. Ten or more counts support this clonotype. Attachment of unique molecular identifiers was made to individual cDNA molecules. TCRdb re-called the 5' RACE reads with MiXCR, one entry per CDR3 protein. The sample yields tens of thousands of distinct CDR3 sequences, 13% seen once. The rearrangement uses TRBV20-1 and TRBJ2-2; D unresolved. This sequence originates from an adult who was a healthcare worker with PCR-confirmed SARS-CoV-2 infection or an uninfected control (not recorded which). The sample consisted of whole blood. This CDR3 is CSARDRHAGYTGELFF. The DNA for the CDR3 is TGCAGTGCTAGAGATCGGCACGCTGGCTACACCGGGGAGCTGTTTTTT.